The source of this TCR beta chain is a study of OX40 agonist ivuxolimab in advanced cancers. Regarding the study in general: Ivuxolimab was an agonistic, fully human IgG2 monoclonal antibody directed against OX40 (CD134), a costimulatory receptor. In the dose-escalation cohort, 82.7% of patients were male, and the mean age was approximately 55 years, with a range of 23 to 79. Partial responses occurred in three dose-escalation patients, of whom one had hepatocellular carcinoma and two had cutaneous melanoma. Intravenous ivuxolimab was administered to patients every 2 weeks at six dose levels: 0.01, 0.1, 0.3, 1.5, 3 and 10 mg/kg. The paper covers the monotherapy dose-escalation part of the phase I ivuxolimab trial, which included N of about 50 patients. Of the roughly 50 dose-escalation patients, hepatocellular carcinoma was present in roughly 19, melanoma in roughly 15, renal cell carcinoma in 9 and head and neck cancer in 9. The point of sequencing TCRbeta in the periphery was to test whether ivuxolimab changed TCR sequence diversity and drove clonal T-cell expansion. Prior anti-PD-1, anti-PD-L1 or anti-CTLA-4 therapy was permitted, and checkpoint inhibitors had been received by roughly two fifths of dose-escalation patients.

From the cysteine up to the phenylalanine, the CDR3 has a length of 14 residues. The read is trimmed to its CDR3 DNA, 42 bases read in frame from base 1. Trimming costs V 1 base and J 3 bases, and their ends lie 7 bases apart. Reading the germline V gene gives CDR1 SNHLY and CDR2 FYNNEI. What the work shows at the level of the full study, not this receptor alone: On average, CD8+ T cells showed more expanded clones than CD4+ T cells after ivuxolimab. Clonal expansion of both CD4+ and CD8+ blood T cells was observed from baseline to week 6 at doses 0.1 to 3.0 mg/kg. In the 0.1-3.0 mg/kg groups, partial responders had among the lowest normalized peripheral clonal expansion, particularly in CD8+ T cells. The antigen specificity of the clonally expanded peripheral T cells was not determined. Low levels of normalized T-cell clonal expansion were also seen in some patients who did not respond.

This clone was seen only a few times. Its antigen remains undetermined. No much larger clonotype is one base removed from it; base qualities were not supplied. For sequencing of the TCRbeta CDR3 region, genomic DNA was extracted from the sorted cells. TCRbeta CDR3 regions were sequenced using the immunoSEQ Assay. TCRdb obtained this table from immuneACCESS and retained in-frame rearrangements with V and J assigned. These tables miss some clones; where compared with another copy, unresolved V genes account for less than half of the shortfall, and the remainder is unexplained. This sample has roughly 93,000 clones in its table, and about 90% of those were observed once. The ten largest clones represent around 1.6% of the sample. The trial excluded patients who had a history of autoimmune disease or were on systemic immunosuppression. Peripheral blood for TCR sequencing was drawn from every dose cohort at baseline, at cycle 4 day 1 and at cycle 7 day 1. The samples were drawn from a first-in-human, open-label, multicenter phase I dose-escalation trial of ivuxolimab. Adults with locally advanced or metastatic melanoma, renal cell, hepatocellular, or head and neck squamous cell carcinoma were enrolled in the trial. Before TCR sequencing, CD4+ T cells and CD8+ T cells from peripheral blood were sorted into separate populations.

The input for sequencing was CD4+ or CD8+ T cells sorted from blood, taken in a trial of the OX40 agonist ivuxolimab. Recombination linked TRBV2 to TRBJ1-5; perhaps TRBD1 is the D gene, with 5 bases matching. The sequence came from an adult with an advanced solid tumor such as melanoma, head and neck, liver or kidney cancer. The CDR3 region reads CASSEGDPNQPQHF. The DNA is as follows: TGTGCCAGCAGTGAAGGGGACCCCAATCAGCCCCAGCATTTT.